Each of the 12 T cell receptor beta chains below was sequenced from the same sample in a study of T-cell reconstitution after alpha-beta-depleted transplantation in children. For TCRbeta, the library was prepared with unique molecular identifiers. TCRdb processed the PCR reads anew with MiXCR; each CDR3 protein has one entry. The profile covers some 190,000 distinct CDR3 sequences, with 11% appearing a single time and less than 15% taken by the ten largest. The sequencing used PBMCs, collected before TCRalphabeta/CD19-depleted stem cell transplant. The receptors originated from a boy aged 2 to 10 with acute myeloid leukemia, due to receive a stem cell transplant.

Many counts were recorded for this clonotype. This chain uses TRBV29-1 with TRBJ1-1; the D gene is possibly TRBD1 (6 bases). The length of the CDR3 is 12 residues. Between the trimmed V and J ends, which lost 7 bases and 2 bases, there was a span of 11 bases. The V gene's germline CDR1 is SQVTM and CDR2 ANQGSEA. The CDR3 sequence: CSAFGTNTEAFF. The CDR3 nucleotides are TGCAGCGCTTTCGGGACAAACACTGAAGCTTTCTTT.

This clonotype was observed at least ten times. The V and J genes are TRBV12-3 or TRBV12-4 and TRBJ2-7; TRBD1 matches at 7 bases. The CDR3 sequence is 13 residues long. The junction had 6 bases not matched to a gene; V was cut back by 5 bases and J by 5 bases. The CDR3 nucleotides read TGTGCCAGCAGTGCACAGGGGTTCCACGAGCAGTACTTC. Amino acids: CASSAQGFHEQYF.

This clonotype was found many times. This rearrangement joins TRBV12-3 or TRBV12-4 to TRBJ2-3; 10 positions agree with TRBD2. This CDR3 spans 16 amino acids. Trimming at V came to 7 bases and at J to 2 bases, leaving 9 bases not matched to a gene. The CDR3 sequence is CASTLSGRATTDTQYF. In DNA form, the CDR3 reads TGTGCCAGCACTTTGAGCGGGAGGGCTACCACAGATACGCAGTATTTT.

The table lists this clonotype with many counts. This chain uses TRBV15 with TRBJ1-5; unclear D gene. With 0 bases removed from V and 7 bases from J, the gap between germline ends came to 7 bases. The CDR3 is 13 residues long. Looked up from germline, CDR1 is LNHNV and CDR2 is YYDKDF (reference sequence). Written as DNA, the CDR3 is TGTGCCACCAGCAGAGATACGGGGCAGCCCCAGCATTTT. Translating it yields CATSRDTGQPQHF.

This clonotype was seen repeatedly, ten times or more. This rearrangement joins TRBV10-3 to TRBJ2-7; TRBD2 matches 7 bases. The CDR3 is 15 amino acids. Germline CDR1 ENHRY, CDR2 SYGVKD. J lost 0 bases, V lost 1 base, and 3 bases had no gene match. Written as DNA, the CDR3 is TGTGCCATCAGTGAGTTCGGCGGGAGCTCCTACGAGCAGTACTTC. As protein: CAISEFGGSSYEQYF.

CDR3 residues: CASSPSEDRYTDTQYF. The DNA for the CDR3 is TGTGCCAGCAGCCCAAGCGAGGATCGGTACACAGATACGCAGTATTTT. The J gene is TRBJ2-3, the V gene TRBV21-1. TRBV21-1 is marked as a pseudogene. The CDR3 is made up of 16 amino acids.

This clonotype was counted many times. The J gene is TRBJ2-5, the V gene TRBV6-1, with 11 bases lining up with TRBD2. V lost 8 bases and J lost 4; bases outside the gene matches: 6. Germline V lookup: CDR1 MNHNS, CDR2 SASEGT. This CDR3 has 14 residues. The CDR3 DNA follows: TGTGCCAGCGGAGTAGCGGGGGGGCGAGAGACCCAGTACTTC. Amino acid sequence: CASGVAGGRETQYF.

This clonotype came up many times. The chain employs TRBV3-1 and TRBJ2-5; 8 positions match TRBD2. The trim removed 3 bases at V and 1 base at J, leaving 1 base unmatched. Germline V gene sequence: CDR1 LGHDT, CDR2 YNNKEL (reference sequence). This CDR3 spans 14 amino acids. The CDR3 here is CASSQGLGQETQYF. CDR3 bases: TGTGCCAGCAGCCAGGGACTAGGCCAAGAGACCCAGTACTTC.

This clonotype was observed a handful of times. The chain employs TRBV19 and TRBJ2-5; D gene unclear. V lost 3 bases, J lost 5 bases, and 19 bases lay in between. Germline-derived CDR1 and CDR2 are LNHDA and SQIVND (reference sequence). The CDR3 sequence is 16 residues long. CDR3 sequence: CASSIAAPISRETQYF. CDR3 coding DNA: TGTGCCAGTAGTATTGCAGCGCCCATTAGCCGCGAGACCCAGTACTTC.

The chain couples TRBV6-1 to TRBJ2-2; D gene ambiguous. Trimming left V 2 bases short and J 6 bases short, with 16 bases between. The germline CDR1 and CDR2 sequences are MNHNS and SASEGT. The CDR3 loop spans 16 amino acids. The CDR3 protein is CASSEPGVGNAGELFF. The CDR3 nucleotides are TGTGCCAGCAGTGAACCAGGAGTGGGTAATGCCGGGGAGCTGTTTTTT.

The J gene is TRBJ1-5, the V gene TRBV20-1; D unresolved. The CDR3 sequence is 17 residues long. V was pared by 0 bases and J by 5 bases, with 20 bases between. Germline values: CDR1 DFQATT, CDR2 SNEGSKA (reference sequence). The CDR3 nucleotides read TGCAGTGCTAGAGATGCGCCGACTTTCAAGAGGGATCAGCCCCAGCATTTT. Translation: CSARDAPTFKRDQPQHF.

The CDR3 loop is CASSLVASGGTDTQYF. The DNA for the CDR3 is TGTGCCAGCAGCTTAGTTGCTAGCGGGGGAACAGATACGCAGTATTTT. The V gene is TRBV7-2, the J gene TRBJ2-3, with 10 positions matching TRBD2. After removal of 1 base from V and 3 bases from J, the junction contained 4 bases not matched to a gene. The CDR3 covers 16 residues. The V gene's germline CDR1 is SGHTA and CDR2 FQGNSA.